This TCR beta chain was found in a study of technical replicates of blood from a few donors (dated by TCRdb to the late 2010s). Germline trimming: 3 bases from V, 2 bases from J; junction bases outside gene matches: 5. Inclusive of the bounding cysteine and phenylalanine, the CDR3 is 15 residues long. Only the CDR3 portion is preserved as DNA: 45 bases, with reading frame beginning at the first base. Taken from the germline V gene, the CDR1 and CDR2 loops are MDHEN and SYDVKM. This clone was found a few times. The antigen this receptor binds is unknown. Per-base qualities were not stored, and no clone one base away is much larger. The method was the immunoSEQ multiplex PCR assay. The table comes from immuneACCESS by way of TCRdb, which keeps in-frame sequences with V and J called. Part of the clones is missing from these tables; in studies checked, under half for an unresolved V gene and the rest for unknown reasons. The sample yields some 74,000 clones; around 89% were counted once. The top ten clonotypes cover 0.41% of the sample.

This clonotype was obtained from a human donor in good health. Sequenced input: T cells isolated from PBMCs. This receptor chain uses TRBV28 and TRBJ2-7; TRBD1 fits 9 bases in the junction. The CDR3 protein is CASSLGTGMTYEQYF. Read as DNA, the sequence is TGTGCCAGCAGTTTGGGGACAGGGATGACCTACGAGCAGTACTTC.